The 15 T cell receptor beta chains given below trace back to one sample, sequenced in a study of response to subunit inactivated influenza vaccine. TCRdb passed the RT-PCR reads through MiXCR, listing each CDR3 protein once. The table shows some 850,000 distinct CDR3 sequences, with approximately 18% occurring only once. The sample in question was PBMCs from blood, obtained 4 to 6 days after vaccination. These receptors originate from a man aged 45 to 65 who received an inactivated influenza vaccine.

The chain uses TRBV7-2 and TRBJ2-7, with TRBD1 identical over 7 bases. The length of the CDR3 is 15 residues. Germline V gene data show CDR1 as SGHTA and CDR2 as FQGNSA. Trimming at V came to 5 bases and at J to 3 bases, leaving 10 bases not matched to a gene. The CDR3 DNA sequence: TGTGCCAGCAGCCTAGTAGACAGGGAGATCTACGAGCAGTACTTC. This encodes CASSLVDREIYEQYF.

This chain links TRBV7-7 with TRBJ2-5, with D possibly TRBD2 on 5 matching bases. V lost 1 base to trimming and J lost 4 bases, with 13 bases between them. The CDR3 is 15 residues long. In germline, CDR1 is SSHAT, CDR2 FNYEAQ (reference sequence). The CDR3 region is CASSLGGNPRETQYF. CDR3 bases: TGTGCCAGCAGCTTAGGAGGGAACCCAAGAGAGACCCAGTACTTC.

The chain carries TRBV4-2 and TRBJ2-1; D gene uncertain. The V end was cut by 4 bases, the J end by 8 bases, with 21 bases between. The CDR3 totals 16 residues. Germline V gene sequence: CDR1 LGHNA, CDR2 YNFKEQ. The CDR3 DNA sequence: TGTGCCAGCAGCCGACGCTCCATCGGTGAGATGGATGAGCAGTTCTTC. This codes for CASSRRSIGEMDEQFF.

V gene TRBV6-5 combines with J gene TRBJ2-1, with no clear D. Trimming cost V 2 bases and J 11 bases, with 13 bases left between them. Per the germline V gene, CDR1 is MNHEY and CDR2 is SVGAGI. This CDR3 has 13 residues. The CDR3 DNA sequence: TGTGCCAGCAGTTACCCTAATCAGGTCCAGCAGTTCTTC. Translated, it gives CASSYPNQVQQFF.

This chain connects TRBV10-3 to TRBJ2-7; 7 nucleotides agree with TRBD1. CDR1 and CDR2 (germline): ENHRY, SYGVKD. This CDR3 contains 14 residues. J was trimmed by 5 bases and V by 7 bases; bases with no gene match: 11. CDR3 sequence (DNA): TGTGCCATCAACGGACAGGACGACAAGGACGAGCAGTACTTC. Protein sequence: CAINGQDDKDEQYF.

This clonotype was detected a few times. This sequence joins TRBV20-1 and TRBJ1-1; 10 bases match TRBD1. In germline, CDR1 is DFQATT, CDR2 SNEGSKA (reference sequence). The J segment lost 1 base and the V segment lost 7 bases, leaving 6 bases of the junction unmatched. The CDR3 runs to 14 residues. This CDR3 is CSVRTGGPNTEAFF. CDR3 sequence (DNA): TGCAGTGTTCGGACAGGGGGACCGAACACTGAAGCTTTCTTT.

Points on this clonotype: One end of the junction varies from germline; a read error may be responsible. This chain links TRBV7-9 with TRBJ1-6; D possibly corresponds to TRBD1 (6 bases). The germline gives CDR1 SEHNR, CDR2 FQNEAQ (reference sequence). The CDR3 consists of 16 residues. CDR3 amino acids: CPSSSTGQRVDPPLHF. CDR3 in DNA: TGTCCCAGCAGCTCTACGGGACAACGTGTCGATCCACCCCTCCACTTT.

This clonotype has a count of ten or more. The rearrangement uses TRBV20-1 and TRBJ1-1; the D is unclear. The V and J ends lost 5 bases and 1 base respectively, with 17 bases between them. There are 15 residues in the CDR3. Germline assignment: CDR1 DFQATT and CDR2 SNEGSKA (reference sequence). CDR3 protein: CSASYAAAGNTEAFF. The CDR3 bases are TGCAGTGCTTCCTATGCAGCCGCGGGGAACACTGAAGCTTTCTTT.

V gene TRBV2 combines with J gene TRBJ2-7; D call uncertain. Trimming took 5 bases from V and 7 from J, leaving 15 bases between them. The germline CDR1 and CDR2 sequences are SNHLY and FYNNEI. The CDR3 has 13 residues. The CDR3 is CASSTRSRGEQYF. CDR3 in DNA: TGTGCCAGCAGTACCAGGTCAAGAGGAGAGCAGTACTTC.

Only a few counts were recorded for this clonotype. The chain combines TRBV11-1 with TRBJ2-1; no definite D call. Germline V gives CDR1 SGHAT, CDR2 FQDESV (reference sequence). Trimming shortened V by 3 bases and J by 5 bases, and 5 bases separated the two germline ends. The CDR3 has 12 residues. CDR3 loop: CASSFEHNEQFF. CDR3 coding DNA: TGTGCCAGCAGCTTCGAACACAATGAGCAGTTCTTC.

The rearrangement joins TRBV20-1 to TRBJ2-7, with D tentatively TRBD1 or TRBD2 (5 bases each). CDR3 length equals 18 residues. Looked up from germline, CDR1 is DFQATT and CDR2 is SNEGSKA (reference sequence). V lost 5 bases and J lost 1, with 27 bases in between. CDR3 DNA: TGCAGTGCTGAAAAAACCGGAATCGGGGCGTTTACGTCCTACGAGCAGTACTTC. Its protein product is CSAEKTGIGAFTSYEQYF.

V is TRBV11-1 and J is TRBJ2-5; TRBD2 matches at 14 bases. Germline V CDR1 and CDR2: SGHAT, FQDESV (reference sequence). The CDR3 spans 18 residues. Unmatched junction bases numbered 12, after V lost 5 bases and J lost 4 bases. The CDR3 spells CASSGPGLAGDPLETQYF. DNA of the CDR3: TGTGCCAGCAGCGGCCCGGGACTAGCGGGGGACCCCTTAGAGACCCAGTACTTC.

The chain couples TRBV12-3 or TRBV12-4 to TRBJ2-3; D remains ambiguous. With 5 bases removed from V and 3 bases from J, the gap between germline ends came to 15 bases. This CDR3 has 15 residues. CDR3 nucleotides: TGTGCCAGCAGTCAAACGTCCCCTCCGACAGATACGCAGTATTTT. This sequence encodes CASSQTSPPTDTQYF.

V and J are TRBV6-1 and TRBJ2-2, with 10 bases identical to TRBD1. V shed 6 bases and J 5 bases; nucleotides not matched to a gene: 3. CDR1 MNHNS and CDR2 SASEGT come from the germline V gene. There are 14 residues in the CDR3. The CDR3 reads CASRTGGTTGELFF. The CDR3 bases are TGTGCCAGCAGGACAGGGGGCACGACCGGGGAGCTGTTTTTT.

The chain carries TRBV12-3 or TRBV12-4 and TRBJ1-5, with D unclear. V lost 0 bases and J lost 4, with 4 bases in between. The CDR3 is made up of 13 amino acids. CDR3 residues: CASSLAWNQPQHF. CDR3 coding DNA: TGTGCCAGCAGTTTAGCGTGGAATCAGCCCCAGCATTTT.